A single T cell receptor (beta chain) is shown here with its context. The antigen is not known. PCR employed 60 Vbeta and 13 Jbeta primers. Profiling relied on immunoSEQ multiplex PCR, and the TCRdb table lists in-frame clones only, not all of them. The sample has 130,000 to 150,000 clones. This entry comes from a study of cytomegalovirus exposure and HLA in healthy donors. The CDR3 sequence is 13 residues long. The germline V gene has CDR1 SGHRS and CDR2 YFSETQ. The germline V and J ends were trimmed by 2 bases and 5 bases, with 11 bases remaining between them. Study findings and constraints: For TCR beta chains, V- and J-gene trimming was later linked to a missense DCLRE1C variant. CMV antigen specificity was confirmed in vitro for three CMV-associated chains. It was likely that a cluster of highly shared sequence variants was a sequencing artifact. A later look showed TCR association rates differing by HLA locus, highest for DRB1 and lowest for HLA-C.

This TCR was recovered from a male donor in good health and CMV-seronegative. Sequencing used PBMCs. The chain employs TRBV5-1 and TRBJ2-7, with a weak D call TRBD1 (6 bases). Here the CDR3 DNA reads TGCGCCAGCAGCTTTACAGGGCGCCACGAGCAGTACTTC. Translating it yields CASSFTGRHEQYF.